A single sample gave rise to the 32 T cell receptor beta chains below, sequenced in a study of cytomegalovirus exposure and HLA in healthy donors. TCRdb's copy holds only in-frame clones and misses some; the assay was immunoSEQ multiplex PCR. In the table there are about 250,000 clones, about 90% of which are singletons. Source material: PBMCs. The receptors here all came from a man between 18 and 35 years old in good health and CMV-seropositive.

This clone was recorded once. This chain uses TRBV27 with TRBJ2-1; possibly TRBD1 for D (6 bases). V shed 4 bases and J shed 4 bases, with 11 bases lying between them. The CDR3 sequence is 14 residues long. Germline lookup yields CDR1 MNHEY and CDR2 SMNVEV (reference sequence). The CDR3 DNA sequence: TGTGCCAGCAGTTCCGGACAGACTTACAATGAGCAGTTCTTC. It is translated as CASSSGQTYNEQFF.

The chain employs TRBV9 and TRBJ2-1; the D gene is possibly TRBD2 (6 bases). Trimming took 0 bases from V and 4 from J, leaving 11 bases between them. CDR3 size: 15 residues. Germline lookup yields CDR1 SGDLS and CDR2 YYNGEE. The CDR3 loop reads CASSVGSGDYNEQFF. The CDR3 DNA reads as TGTGCCAGCAGCGTAGGTAGCGGTGATTACAATGAGCAGTTCTTC.

The chain joins TRBV28 to TRBJ2-7; 9 bases agree with TRBD1. Germline V gives CDR1 MDHEN, CDR2 SYDVKM. The ends lost 8 bases at V and 7 bases at J; junction bases unmatched: 21. The CDR3 has 17 residues. CDR3 nucleotide sequence: TGTGCCAGCTCTACGGCGGGACAGGGAGGACCCCCGGGGGAGCAGTACTTC. This sequence encodes CASSTAGQGGPPGEQYF. Drawing the rest from reference TRBV28 and TRBJ2-7, the complete variable domain is DVKVTQSSRYLVKRTGEKVFLECVQDMDHENMFWYRQDPGLGLRLIYFSYDVKMKEKGDIPEGYSVSREKKERFSLILESASTNQTSMYLCASSTAGQGGPPGEQYFGPGTRLTVT.

The V gene is TRBV6-1, the J gene TRBJ2-1; D is possibly TRBD2 (5 bases). CDR3 length: 14 residues. The germline gives CDR1 MNHNS, CDR2 SASEGT. The germline V and J ends were trimmed by 5 bases and 6 bases, with 14 bases remaining between them. The CDR3 bases are TGTGCCAGCAGTCTACGGGATCTGGGCAATGAGCAGTTCTTC. It codes for CASSLRDLGNEQFF.

The CDR3 DNA follows: TGTGCCAGCACCCTAGGGGAGCTCTATGGCTACACCTTC. This codes for CASTLGELYGYTF. The chain employs TRBV9 and TRBJ1-2; possibly TRBD1 for D (5 bases). The V end lost 6 bases, the J end lost 4 bases, and 13 bases lay between the germline ends. This CDR3 region has 13 residues. Germline V lookup: CDR1 SGDLS, CDR2 YYNGEE.

The chain joins TRBV30 to TRBJ2-7; 9 bases are shared with TRBD1. With 3 bases clipped from V and 0 bases from J, the junction kept 3 bases outside the gene matches. There are 14 residues in the CDR3. Germline V gives CDR1 GTSNPN, CDR2 SVGIG (reference sequence). The CDR3 coding sequence is TGTGCCTGGAGCAGGACAGGGGCCTCCTACGAGCAGTACTTC. Translating gives CAWSRTGASYEQYF.

The chain carries TRBV14 and TRBJ2-3; a possible D gene is TRBD2 (6 bases). CDR3 size: 16 residues. Trimming removed 0 bases from V and 6 bases from J, with 16 bases in between. CDR1 and CDR2 (germline): SGHDN, FVKESK. The CDR3 DNA reads TGTGCCAGCAGCCAAGATTCGGCTCACCGGGGGGATACGCAGTATTTT. Its translation: CASSQDSAHRGDTQYF.

The chain carries TRBV13 and TRBJ1-2, with 9 bases fitting TRBD1. The germline V gene encodes CDR1 PRHDT and CDR2 FYEKMQ (reference sequence). The CDR3 covers 15 residues. After removal of 4 bases from V and 6 bases from J, the junction contained 9 bases not matched to a gene. In nucleotides, the CDR3 is TGTGCCAGCAGCTCAGGACAGGGGAGTATGGATGGCTACACCTTC. It encodes CASSSGQGSMDGYTF.

This clone has just a few counts. The chain couples TRBV9 to TRBJ2-2; D gene uncertain. Germline CDR1 reads SGDLS; CDR2 reads YYNGEE. The CDR3 runs to 15 residues. V was trimmed by 0 bases and J by 1 base, leaving 7 bases between them. The DNA for the CDR3 is TGTGCCAGCAGCGTAGGATGGGGGAACACCGGGGAGCTGTTTTTT. This translates into CASSVGWGNTGELFF.

This clone came up once. V is TRBV28 and J is TRBJ1-1; D may be TRBD1 (6 bases). Per germline, CDR1 MDHEN and CDR2 SYDVKM. This CDR3 is 15 amino acids long. Trimming shortened V by 5 bases and J by 4 bases, and 17 bases separated the two germline ends. The CDR3: CASSINRDLFTEAFF. The CDR3 coding sequence is TGTGCCAGCAGTATTAACAGGGACCTCTTCACTGAAGCTTTCTTT.

This sequence joins TRBV7-9 and TRBJ2-1; no reliable D call. CDR3 length: 13 residues. CDR1 and CDR2 (germline): SEHNR, FQNEAQ (reference sequence). Trimming removed 3 bases at V and 10 bases at J, with 13 bases between. The CDR3 DNA follows: TGTGCCAGCAGCTTCGCCCCCACATGGGAGCAGTTCTTC. Protein: CASSFAPTWEQFF.

The rearrangement joins TRBV5-4 to TRBJ2-7; D gene ambiguous. Germline V gene sequence: CDR1 SGHNT, CDR2 YYREEE (reference sequence). Trimming shortened V by 2 bases and J by 1 base, and 7 bases separated the two germline ends. This CDR3 is 13 amino acids long. CDR3 nucleotides: TGTGCCAGCAGCTTTGGCGTGTCCTACGAGCAGTACTTC. Translating gives CASSFGVSYEQYF.

The chain employs TRBV19 and TRBJ1-2, with D unresolved. Germline values: CDR1 LNHDA, CDR2 SQIVND (reference sequence). The germline V and J ends were trimmed by 4 bases and 4 bases, with 7 bases remaining between them. This CDR3 has 12 amino acids. The CDR3 sequence is CASSRTSYGYTF. CDR3 bases: TGTGCCAGTAGTAGGACCAGCTATGGCTACACCTTC.

This clone was counted once. This chain connects TRBV30 to TRBJ2-2; D may match TRBD1 or TRBD2 (5 bases each). The length of the CDR3 is 15 residues. Trimming pared 8 bases from V and 0 bases from J, leaving 16 bases between. Per the germline V gene, CDR1 is GTSNPN and CDR2 is SVGIG (reference sequence). The CDR3 DNA follows: TGTGCCAGTGTCCCGGGGCCTGCGAACACCGGGGAGCTGTTTTTT. It specifies CASVPGPANTGELFF.

The J gene is TRBJ1-2, the V gene TRBV6-1; 8 bases align to TRBD1. The germline gives CDR1 MNHNS, CDR2 SASEGT. V was pared by 0 bases and J by 8 bases, with 8 bases of the junction left unmatched. This CDR3 is 15 amino acids long. The CDR3 DNA reads TGTGCCAGCAGTGAAGCGGTCCAGGGGGCGTCCGGCTACACCTTC. This codes for CASSEAVQGASGYTF.

The chain recombines TRBV2 with TRBJ1-2; 12 nucleotides align to TRBD1. The trim removed 4 bases at V and 8 bases at J, leaving 5 bases unmatched. The germline gives CDR1 SNHLY, CDR2 FYNNEI. This CDR3 has 14 amino acids. CDR3 sequence: CASSVGDRGQGYTF. The CDR3 DNA sequence: TGTGCCAGCAGTGTCGGGGACAGGGGGCAGGGCTACACCTTC.

This chain links TRBV30 with TRBJ2-5, with 9 nucleotides matching TRBD1. With 4 bases clipped from V and 5 bases from J, the junction kept 5 bases outside the gene matches. CDR1 GTSNPN and CDR2 SVGIG come from the germline V gene (reference sequence). The CDR3 runs to 13 residues. CDR3 amino acids: CAWNRGLGETQYF. CDR3 bases: TGTGCCTGGAACAGGGGGCTTGGGGAGACCCAGTACTTC.

The rearrangement links TRBV25-1 to TRBJ2-7, with TRBD1 matching 9 bases. The CDR3 has 13 residues. From germline, CDR1 is MGHDK and CDR2 SYGVNS. V gave up 6 bases and J gave up 4 bases; unmatched junction bases: 4. This CDR3 reads CASRGDRVYEQYF. The CDR3 DNA is TGTGCCAGCAGGGGGGACAGGGTGTACGAGCAGTACTTC.

The rearrangement uses TRBV5-1 and TRBJ2-2; a weak D match, TRBD1 (5 bases). Between the trimmed V and J ends, which lost 0 bases and 5 bases, there was a span of 14 bases. This CDR3 comprises 16 residues. The germline V gene has CDR1 SGHRS and CDR2 YFSETQ. The CDR3 sequence: CASSLGPGLTTGELFF. DNA of the CDR3: TGCGCCAGCAGCTTGGGTCCAGGGTTGACTACCGGGGAGCTGTTTTTT.

The chain recombines TRBV6-1 with TRBJ2-3; 11 bases are shared with TRBD2. CDR3 size: 15 residues. J was trimmed by 6 bases and V by 2 bases; bases with no gene match: 4. Germline V lookup: CDR1 MNHNS, CDR2 SASEGT. CDR3 in amino acids: CASSELAGGSDTQYF. CDR3 sequence (DNA): TGTGCCAGCAGTGAATTAGCGGGAGGGTCCGATACGCAGTATTTT.

The chain employs TRBV7-6 and TRBJ1-1; D is unclear. Between the trimmed V and J ends, which lost 7 bases and 4 bases, there was a span of 10 bases. The germline V gene has CDR1 SGHVS and CDR2 FNYEAQ. This CDR3 region has 12 residues. The CDR3 region is CASTRLSTEAFF. DNA for the CDR3: TGTGCCAGCACCAGACTAAGCACTGAAGCTTTCTTT.

This chain uses TRBV4-1 with TRBJ1-2, with 7 bases identical to TRBD1. V lost 3 bases, J lost 4 bases, and 8 bases stayed unmatched. CDR1 is MGHRA and CDR2 is YSYEKL in the germline V gene. This CDR3 is built from 15 residues. DNA for the CDR3: TGCGCCAGCAGCCATCGGCAGGGACAGACCTATGGCTACACCTTC. Encoded protein: CASSHRQGQTYGYTF.

In DNA, the CDR3 is TGCGCCAGCAGCCAGGGACAGCCATCGGTTGATACGCAGTATTTT. Its protein product is CASSQGQPSVDTQYF. The chain is built from TRBV4-1 and TRBJ2-3; 7 nucleotides line up with TRBD1. V was clipped by 3 bases and J by 6 bases; unmatched bases: 9. This CDR3 has 15 residues. Germline CDR1 is MGHRA and CDR2 is YSYEKL.

The CDR3 DNA reads TGTGCCAGTACCCCCCTGGGAGGTCGTAGCAATCAGCCCCAGCATTTT. It specifies CASTPLGGRSNQPQHF. The chain recombines TRBV19 with TRBJ1-5; D ambiguous. The germline CDR1 and CDR2 sequences are LNHDA and SQIVND (reference sequence). Deletions cut 7 bases from V and 0 bases from J, with 16 bases between. The CDR3 is made up of 16 amino acids.

The chain joins TRBV20-1 to TRBJ2-1, with 7 nucleotides matching TRBD2. This CDR3 comprises 11 residues. The junction had 5 bases not matched to a gene; V was cut back by 6 bases and J by 9 bases. The V gene's germline CDR1 is DFQATT and CDR2 SNEGSKA (reference sequence). The CDR3 nucleotides read TGCAGTGCCCCTACTAGCGTTGAGCAGTTCTTC. Its translation is CSAPTSVEQFF.

V gene TRBV27 combines with J gene TRBJ2-3, with 8 bases that match TRBD2. V lost 4 bases, J lost 0 bases, and 6 bases stayed unmatched. The CDR3 covers 16 residues. Per germline, CDR1 MNHEY and CDR2 SMNVEV (reference sequence). CDR3 in DNA: TGTGCCAGCAGTTCTTCAGCGGGAGAGAGCACAGATACGCAGTATTTT. Residues: CASSSSAGESTDTQYF.

This clone was seen a single time. This rearrangement joins TRBV28 to TRBJ2-7; the match to TRBD1 covers 10 bases. V trimming: 4 bases; J trimming: 2 bases; junction bases outside the gene matches: 14. CDR1 and CDR2 from the germline V gene are MDHEN and SYDVKM. The CDR3 has 18 amino acids. Here the CDR3 DNA reads TGTGCCAGCAGTTCGCTCCACGCCGACAGGGGGCCCACCTACGAGCAGTACTTC. This translates into CASSSLHADRGPTYEQYF. The complete variable domain, with remaining parts taken from reference TRBV28 and TRBJ2-7, reads DVKVTQSSRYLVKRTGEKVFLECVQDMDHENMFWYRQDPGLGLRLIYFSYDVKMKEKGDIPEGYSVSREKKERFSLILESASTNQTSMYLCASSSLHADRGPTYEQYFGPGTRLTVT.

V gene TRBV18 combines with J gene TRBJ2-1; 13 bases map to TRBD2. The CDR3 spans 17 residues. Germline V gene lookup returns CDR1 KGHSH and CDR2 LQKENI. V dropped 1 base and J dropped 4; count of bases not matched to a gene: 4. CDR3 residues: CASSPRGTSGAYNEQFF. CDR3 coding DNA: TGTGCCAGCTCACCACGGGGGACTAGCGGGGCTTACAATGAGCAGTTCTTC.

This clone was seen ten or more times. The chain uses TRBV19 and TRBJ1-1; no definite D call. The CDR3 length is 13 residues. Trimming removed 1 base at V and 1 base at J, with 4 bases between. Per the germline V gene, CDR1 is LNHDA and CDR2 is SQIVND (reference sequence). CDR3 amino acids: CASSIGANTEAFF. DNA for the CDR3: TGTGCCAGTAGTATAGGAGCGAACACTGAAGCTTTCTTT.

The rearrangement links TRBV6-4 to TRBJ2-1; 8 bases match TRBD2. The V and J ends lost 6 bases and 7 bases, in that order; junction bases with no gene match: 14. The CDR3 length is 16 residues. Germline V gene lookup returns CDR1 MRHNA and CDR2 SNTAGT. This chain's CDR3 is CASRTDTSGSSNEQFF. The CDR3 nucleotides are TGTGCCAGCAGAACAGATACTAGCGGTAGTAGTAATGAGCAGTTCTTC.

The J gene is TRBJ2-5, the V gene TRBV5-1; no clear D. This CDR3 is 13 amino acids long. In germline, CDR1 is SGHRS, CDR2 YFSETQ. V was clipped by 0 bases and J by 3 bases, with 6 bases between them. Written as DNA, the CDR3 is TGCGCCAGCAGCTTGGGTCAGGAAGAGACCCAGTACTTC. It is translated as CASSLGQEETQYF. The full variable domain, in which reference TRBV5-1 and TRBJ2-5 provide the parts outside the CDR3, is KAGVTQTPRYLIKTRGQQVTLSCSPISGHRSVSWYQQTPGQGLQFLFEYFSETQRNKGNFPGRFSGRQFSNSRSEMNVSTLELGDSALYLCASSLGQEETQYFGPGTRLLVL.

This chain uses TRBV28 with TRBJ2-7; 12 bases map to TRBD1. Per germline, CDR1 MDHEN and CDR2 SYDVKM. The CDR3 contains 16 residues. The V and J ends lost 5 bases and 5 bases, in that order; junction bases with no gene match: 10. CDR3 bases: TGTGCCAGCAGTCCAAGCGCGGGACAGGGGGCAGACGAGCAGTACTTC. Its translation is CASSPSAGQGADEQYF. Full variable domain (remainder filled in from reference TRBV28 and TRBJ2-7): DVKVTQSSRYLVKRTGEKVFLECVQDMDHENMFWYRQDPGLGLRLIYFSYDVKMKEKGDIPEGYSVSREKKERFSLILESASTNQTSMYLCASSPSAGQGADEQYFGPGTRLTVT.